This TCR beta chain came from a study of shared clonotypes between healthy human individuals (dated by TCRdb to 2020 to 2021). Study-level background: The cohort comprised a couple of women and a few men aged 18 to 49 years. For each donor, CD4 naive and CD4 memory were each given three plates, CD8 naive was given two plates, and CD8 memory was given one plate. The study deeply sequenced blood TCR repertoires of about 5 healthy adults to estimate repertoire size and the extent of clonotype sharing between individuals. Different laboratories and diverse techniques were used to prepare libraries and sequence TCR repertoires, to increase sequencing depth and limit assay-specific biases. Leukapheresis yielded between about 0.9 and 9 billion PBMCs per donor.

Broad study findings and their caveats: Sharing across a few donors was observed for 5% to 6.5% of naive CD4, over 3% of naive CD8, roughly 2.3% of memory CD4, and roughly 0.43% of memory CD8 clonotypes. Clonotypes shared by all four sorted-subset donors showed higher generation probabilities than non-shared clonotypes. Based on pairwise subsampling, the degree of clonotype sharing among donors was expected to be affected by sequencing depth. Estimated clonotype richness was generally larger for naive than for memory subsets. The small number of donors limited the genetic and exposure-history diversity represented. Sampling was restricted to blood, and TCR repertoires in tissue are likely to differ from TCR repertoires in blood. Incomplete sequencing was indicated by rarefaction of sorted-subset datasets, despite the large sequencing depth.

The CDR3, cysteine through phenylalanine, is 15 amino acids long. Here the CDR3 DNA is all that survives: 45 bases in frame from base 1. CDR1 SGHKS and CDR2 YYEKEE were looked up in the germline V gene (reference sequence). Trimming removed 5 bases from V and 7 bases from J, leaving 16 bases between the germline ends. Using the deep immunoSEQ assay, TCR CDR3 regions were amplified from genomic DNA by multiplex PCR. Extracted genomic DNA from each cell subset was spread evenly across all wells of several immunoSEQ 96-well plates, with each plate serving as a replicate. Each replicate PCR for sorted subsets received roughly 200 ng genomic DNA, equal to roughly 33,000 T cell genomes. Purified libraries were measured with a Qubit 3.0 fluorometer, size-checked on a Bioanalyzer 2100, and measured again with the KAPA Library Quantification kit. Each immunoSEQ 96-well plate was sequenced on its own single-read 150-cycle Illumina NextSeq 550 flow cell. Turning to the authors' computational methods: The immunoSEQ output contained only junctional sequences without quality scores, so filtering could not match that applied to full-length reads. To assign V/J genes and CDR3, sequences were annotated using PyIR, a Python wrapper for IgBLAST v1.9, with IMGT germline references. Reads with weak V/J assignments (E-value above 1e-6), missing CDR3, stop codons, out-of-frame junctions, or ambiguous translated residues were removed. V3J clonotypes were defined as sequences sharing the same inferred V gene, J gene, and CDR3 amino acid sequence. To compute the percentage overlap between repertoires, the number of shared unique clonotypes was divided by the size of the smaller repertoire. Repertoire richness was assessed with RTK rarefaction, the Chao1 estimator, and Recon v2.1 estimates of unobserved clonotypes. OLGA was used to compute generation probabilities for all TCRbeta clonotypes that the gDNA method yielded from a handful of donors. Drawn from immuneACCESS, this table holds only the in-frame rearrangements with V and J called that TCRdb kept. Clones are partly lost; checked studies trace under half to an unresolved V gene and leave the rest unexplained. The V and J calls and clone size were taken over from that table, and D and trimming were inferred from the DNA. For this sample the table gives approximately 2.5 million clones, of which roughly 92% were detected only once. The biggest ten clones account for 0.13% to 0.15% of the sample.

On this clone itself: Its antigen has not been determined. Nothing much larger sits one base from this clone, and base qualities are not available.

Donors were healthy HIV-negative adults with no recently reported acute infections or vaccinations. All donors were Caucasian adults living in Nashville, Tennessee, USA. CD4+ T cells were enriched by magnetic negative selection, after which naive cells were positively selected on CD45RA and the negative fraction was taken as the memory subset. Blood was obtained by leukapheresis, after which PBMCs were separated by Ficoll-Histopaque density gradient centrifugation and cryopreserved in liquid nitrogen vapor phase. Analytical flow cytometry was used to check the purity and quantity of every magnetically sorted T cell population. Each sorted fraction had its genomic DNA isolated and then quantified by UV absorbance on a Nanodrop 2000c.

The sample consisted of naive CD4+ T cells sorted from blood. The cell subset or site label on this specimen signifies: CD45RA+ positively selected. The chain was built from TRBV5-5 and TRBJ1-6, with a tentative D gene TRBD1 over 5 matching bases. The source is a man younger than 35 in good health. The sequenced DNA is TGTGCCAGCAGTTCTCAGGGATCCCCCAATTCACCCCTCCACTTT. It translates to CASSSQGSPNSPLHF.